This record concerns one T cell receptor beta chain sequence. Its antigen remains unknown. These data originate in a study of cytomegalovirus exposure and HLA in healthy donors. Germline CDR1 MDHEN, CDR2 SYDVKM. V was trimmed by 6 bases and J by 7 bases, leaving 10 bases between them. This CDR3 spans 12 amino acids. Study-level results: In a later analysis, HLA-associated beta chains showed higher expansion and lower generation probabilities than comparable chains. A list of 150 to 200 TCR beta chains associated with cytomegalovirus was given. With later analysis, a missense DCLRE1C variant became linked to TCR beta V- and J-gene trimming. The likely explanation for a cluster of highly shared sequence variants was sequencing artifact.

PCR was performed using 60 Vbeta and 13 Jbeta primers. Libraries were prepared by immunoSEQ multiplex PCR; TCRdb keeps only in-frame clonotypes and omits some of them. The sample has roughly 160,000 clones; about 65% are singletons. The specimen sequenced was PBMCs. The gene calls are TRBV28 and TRBJ1-5, with D perhaps matching TRBD1 (5 bases). The receptor comes from a girl aged 5-17 years in good health and CMV-seronegative. In nucleotides, the CDR3 is TGTGCCAGCAGGGAGACAGCGCAGCCCCAGCATTTT. Translation: CASRETAQPQHF.